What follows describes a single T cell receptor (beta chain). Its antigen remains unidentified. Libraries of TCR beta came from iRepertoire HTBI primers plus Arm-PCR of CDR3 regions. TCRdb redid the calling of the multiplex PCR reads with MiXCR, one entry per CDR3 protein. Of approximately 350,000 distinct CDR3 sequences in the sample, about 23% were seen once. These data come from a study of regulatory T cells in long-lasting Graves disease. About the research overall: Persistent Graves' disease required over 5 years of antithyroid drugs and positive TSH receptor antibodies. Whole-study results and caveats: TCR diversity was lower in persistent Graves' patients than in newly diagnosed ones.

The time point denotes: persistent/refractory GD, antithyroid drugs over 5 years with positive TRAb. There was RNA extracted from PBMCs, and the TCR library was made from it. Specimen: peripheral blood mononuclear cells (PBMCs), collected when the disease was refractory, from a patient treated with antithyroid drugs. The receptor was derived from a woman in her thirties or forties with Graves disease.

The CDR3: CSAGTEMNTEAFF. The CDR3 coding sequence is TGCAGTGCCGGAACAGAGATGAACACTGAAGCTTTCTTT. The chain employs TRBV20-1 and TRBJ1-1; no clear D. The germline V and J ends were trimmed by 6 bases and 0 bases, with 11 bases remaining between them. CDR1 and CDR2 (germline): DFQATT, SNEGSKA (reference sequence). The CDR3 consists of 13 residues.